This TCR beta chain was documented in a study of blood T cell repertoires in COVID-19. Sequencing was performed with immunoSEQ multiplex PCR; in TCRdb, only in-frame clones are kept and a portion is missing. The sample has 95,000 to 120,000 clones, roughly 84% seen once; the top ten hold roughly 3.5%. The sequenced sample was peripheral blood. This clonotype was obtained from a man in his forties or fifties with acute or convalescent COVID-19.

The CDR3 loop reads CASSLKIGGDRVNTEAFF. The CDR3, as DNA: TGTGCCAGCAGCCTCAAGATAGGTGGGGACAGGGTAAACACTGAAGCTTTCTTT. The V gene is TRBV3-1 (or the pseudogene TRBV3-2), the J gene TRBJ1-1; 9 bases are a match to TRBD1. The CDR3 spans 18 residues. Per germline, CDR1 LGHDT and CDR2 YNNKEL (reference sequence). V gave up 4 bases and J gave up 2 bases; unmatched junction bases: 14.